This is a list of T cell receptor beta chains from one sample in a study of T cells in Graves' hyperthyroidism and ophthalmopathy. From the multiplex PCR reads, TCRdb called clonotypes with MiXCR, one entry per CDR3 protein. The sample gives fewer than 250,000 distinct CDR3 sequences, over 20% of which show up once; about 40% is in the top ten. The specimen sequenced was blood. These receptor sequences come from a woman aged 40 to 50 with Graves' ophthalmopathy. Both conserved end residues are part of each CDR3. A D gene is named only where the DNA matches it firmly. Some rows have no size entry. The others give once, few or many, or a class for an expanded clone.

clone size,D gene,V gene,J gene,CDR3 DNA,CDR3 protein
many,TRBD1,TRBV28,TRBJ1-1,TGTGCCAGCAGTTTCCCAGGGGGGAACACTGAAGCTTTCTTT,CASSFPGGNTEAFF
NA,TRBD1,TRBV12-3/TRBV12-4,TRBJ1-2,TGTGCCAGCAGTTTTAGGACAGGTCTTGGCTACACCTTC,CASSFRTGLGYTF
many,TRBD2,TRBV20-1,TRBJ2-7,TGCAGTTTAGCGGGAGGGAACTACGAGCAGTACTTC,CSLAGGNYEQYF
many,NA,TRBV30,TRBJ1-1,TGTGCCTGGAGTATGACAGGCACTGAAGCTTTCTTT,CAWSMTGTEAFF
many,TRBD1,TRBV28,TRBJ2-7,TGTGCCAGCAGTACGGAGGGACAGGGGGTATCCTACGAGCAGTACTTC,CASSTEGQGVSYEQYF
many,NA,TRBV11-2,TRBJ2-2,TGTGCCAGCAGCTTAGTGGCCTCCGGGGAGCTGTTTTTT,CASSLVASGELFF
many,NA,TRBV15,TRBJ2-5,TGTGCCACCAGCAGAGATTTTGGCGCCGGGGAGACCCAGTACTTC,CATSRDFGAGETQYF
many,NA,TRBV6-5,TRBJ2-7,TGTGCCAGCAGTTACTCGACCGGCGGGGTTCGTGGGGACGAGCAGTACTTC,CASSYSTGGVRGDEQYF
NA,TRBD2,TRBV19,TRBJ2-2,TGTGCCAGTAGTATACTAGCGGGAATCAATACCGGGGAGCTGTTTTTT,CASSILAGINTGELFF
many,NA,TRBV6-5,TRBJ1-1,TGTGCCAGCACCCAGGGAGAGAACACTGAAGCTTTCTTT,CASTQGENTEAFF
many,NA,TRBV9,TRBJ2-3,TGTGCCAGCACCCAACTCGCGAATCGGGGAGCTTCGAATACGCAGTATTTT,CASTQLANRGASNTQYF
few,NA,TRBV28,TRBJ2-5,TGTGCCAGCAGGCCCCAGGACCGACGGCCGGAGACCCAGTACTTC,CASRPQDRRPETQYF
many,TRBD2,TRBV15,TRBJ2-1,TGTGCCACCAGCAGAGACCCTAGCGGCCACAATGAGCAGTTCTTC,CATSRDPSGHNEQFF
NA,NA,TRBV19,TRBJ1-5,TGTGCCAGTAGTGGTGGAGGGGTCAGCAATCAGCCCCAGCATTTT,CASSGGGVSNQPQHF
few,TRBD2,TRBV3-1,TRBJ2-5,TGTGCCAGCAGCCCTCTTTGGGGAGGGGTAGAGACCCAGTACTTC,CASSPLWGGVETQYF
many,NA,TRBV15,TRBJ1-3,TGTGCCACCAGCAGAGGAATAGACAGCGCCGGGGTGAACACCATATATTTT,CATSRGIDSAGVNTIYF
many,TRBD1,TRBV19,TRBJ1-1,TGTGCCAGTACTACAGGGGGTAGATGGACTGAAGCTTTCTTT,CASTTGGRWTEAFF
many,NA,TRBV19,TRBJ1-5,TGTGCCAGTAGTTCGGACGGGTACAATCAGCCCCAGCATTTT,CASSSDGYNQPQHF
many,NA,TRBV28,TRBJ2-7,TGTGCCAGCAGTTTTCGGGGTCTATGGAGCTCCTACGAGCAGTACTTC,CASSFRGLWSSYEQYF
NA,TRBD1,TRBV9,TRBJ2-4,TGTGCCAGCAGCCCCTGGGACAGCCTGGGAGCCAAAAACATTCAGTACTTC,CASSPWDSLGAKNIQYF
NA,TRBD1,TRBV11-2,TRBJ1-1,TGTGCCAGCAGCTCCCGGACAGGGGGCGAAACTGAAGCTTTCTTT,CASSSRTGGETEAFF
NA,TRBD2,TRBV28,TRBJ2-7,TGTGCCAGCACCGAACTAGCGGGAAACTCCTACGAGCAGTACTTC,CASTELAGNSYEQYF
NA,NA,TRBV28,TRBJ1-5,TGTGCCAGCAGTGTGGGGGGTCACAATCAGCCCCAGCATTTT,CASSVGGHNQPQHF
many,NA,TRBV28,TRBJ1-5,TGTGCCAGCAGTGCCTCCGTTAATCAGCCCCAGCATTTT,CASSASVNQPQHF
NA,TRBD1,TRBV4-2,TRBJ1-3,TGTGCCAGCAGCCATGCGGACAGGCTCTCTGGAAACACCATATATTTT,CASSHADRLSGNTIYF
many,NA,TRBV10-3,TRBJ2-5,TGTGCCATCATGGGAGCGGGCGAGACCCAGTACTTC,CAIMGAGETQYF
many,NA,TRBV12-3/TRBV12-4,TRBJ2-6,TGTGCCAGCAGTTTAGGAACAGGGAACTCTGGGGCCAACGTCCTGACTTTC,CASSLGTGNSGANVLTF
NA,NA,TRBV19,TRBJ2-6,TGTACCAGTAAACTACCTGGGGCCAACGTCCTGACTTTC,CTSKLPGANVLTF
many,TRBD2,TRBV9,TRBJ2-5,TGTGCCAGCAGCTATAGCGGGAGTGTCCAAGAGACCCAGTACTTC,CASSYSGSVQETQYF
NA,NA,TRBV6-1,TRBJ1-5,TGTGCCAGCAGTGAAGGGATAAACAATCAGCCCCAGCATTTT,CASSEGINNQPQHF
many,NA,TRBV12-3/TRBV12-4,TRBJ1-2,TGTGCCAGCATCGATACAGGGCTTAACTATGGCTACACCTTC,CASIDTGLNYGYTF
many,TRBD1,TRBV29-1,TRBJ1-1,TGCAGCGTTGAATCAGGGGGAGGAACTGAAGCTTTCTTT,CSVESGGGTEAFF
many,TRBD1,TRBV6-1,TRBJ1-6,TGTGCCAGCAGTGACACCGGGACAGGGCTCTCACCCCTCCACTTT,CASSDTGTGLSPLHF
many,TRBD1,TRBV25-1,TRBJ2-7,TGTGCCAGCAAAGAAGAGACAGGGGTCGAGCAGTACTTC,CASKEETGVEQYF
few,NA,TRBV20-1,TRBJ1-5,TGCAGTGCTAGAGGGGGGGTGGACGGAGATCAGCCCCAGCATTTT,CSARGGVDGDQPQHF